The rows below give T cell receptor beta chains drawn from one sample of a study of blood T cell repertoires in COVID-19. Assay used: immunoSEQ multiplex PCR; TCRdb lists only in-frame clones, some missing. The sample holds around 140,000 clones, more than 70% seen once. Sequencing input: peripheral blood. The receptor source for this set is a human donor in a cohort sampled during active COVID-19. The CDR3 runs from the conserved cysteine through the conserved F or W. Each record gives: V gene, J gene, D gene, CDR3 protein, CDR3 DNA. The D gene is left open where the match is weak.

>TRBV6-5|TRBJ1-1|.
CASTFYSMNTEAFF
TGTGCCAGCACTTTTTACTCCATGAACACTGAAGCTTTCTTT
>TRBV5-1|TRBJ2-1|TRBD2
CASSLVGTSGGEQFF
TGCGCCAGCAGCTTGGTCGGGACTAGCGGTGGTGAGCAGTTCTTC
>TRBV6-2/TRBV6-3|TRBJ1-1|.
CASSYARTEAFF
TGTGCCAGCAGTTACGCCAGGACTGAAGCTTTCTTT
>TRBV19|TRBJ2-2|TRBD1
CASTATGGANTGELFF
TGTGCCAGTACCGCGACAGGGGGCGCGAACACCGGGGAGCTGTTTTTT
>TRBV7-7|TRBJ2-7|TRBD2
CASSSGLAGEGSYEQYF
TGTGCCAGCAGCTCGGGACTAGCGGGGGAGGGTTCCTACGAGCAGTACTTC
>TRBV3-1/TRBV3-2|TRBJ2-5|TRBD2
CASSQPSGGPVETQYF
TGTGCCAGCAGCCAACCTAGCGGGGGGCCGGTAGAGACCCAGTACTTC
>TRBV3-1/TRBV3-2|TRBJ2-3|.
CASSQDRQGGVGTDTQYF
TGTGCCAGCAGCCAAGATAGGCAGGGTGGGGTGGGCACAGATACGCAGTATTTT
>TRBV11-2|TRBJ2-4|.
CASSAGQTRAKNIQYF
TGTGCCAGCAGCGCAGGACAGACAAGAGCCAAAAACATTCAGTACTTC
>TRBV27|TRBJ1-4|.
CASSLTGPSTNEKLFF
TGTGCCAGCAGTCTCACAGGGCCCTCAACTAATGAAAAACTGTTTTTT
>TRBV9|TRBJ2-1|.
CASSVGDWGWDEQFF
TGTGCCAGCAGCGTAGGGGACTGGGGTTGGGATGAGCAGTTCTTC
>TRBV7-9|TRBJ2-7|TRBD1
CASSLASQGANYEQYF
TGTGCCAGCAGCTTAGCGTCCCAGGGGGCAAACTACGAGCAGTACTTC
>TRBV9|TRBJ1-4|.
CASSVGGHEEKLFF
TGTGCCAGCAGCGTAGGTGGGCACGAGGAAAAACTGTTTTTT
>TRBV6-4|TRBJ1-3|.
CASSRGKAGNTIYF
TGTGCCAGCAGCAGGGGAAAAGCCGGAAACACCATATATTTT
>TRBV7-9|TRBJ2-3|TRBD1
CASSEGTWTGPLVDTQYF
TGTGCCAGCAGCGAAGGGACCTGGACAGGGCCCCTAGTAGATACGCAGTATTTT